What follows are 21 T cell receptor beta chains derived from one specimen sequenced in a study of shared clonotypes between healthy human individuals (dated by TCRdb to about 2020). The method behind the library was the immunoSEQ multiplex PCR assay. TCRdb obtained this table from immuneACCESS and retained in-frame rearrangements with V and J assigned. These tables miss some clones; where compared with another copy, unresolved V genes account for less than half of the shortfall, and the remainder is unexplained. The sample table records some 2,100,000 clones; 85% to 95% of these occur just once. The top ten constitute more than 1.5% of the sample. CD8 naive samples were obtained by positive selection for CCR7 among CD45RO-negative cells, yielding a CD45RA+CCR7+ population from which TemRA cells were excluded. The sample consisted of naive CD8+ T cells from PBMCs. The sample's cell subset or site, from its label and the paper: CD45RA+CCR7+. The receptor set was obtained from a man aged 18 to 30 in good health. Some clones in this sample may be carry-over from other donors' samples.

The DNA of the CDR3 is TGTGCCAGCAGTTCGTCCTTCCTAGGGCCAGGGGCTGGTGGCTACACCTTC. It is translated as CASSSSFLGPGAGGYTF. The chain joins TRBV28 to TRBJ1-2, with D maybe TRBD1 (6 bases). CDR3 length: 17 residues. Looked up from germline, CDR1 is MDHEN and CDR2 is SYDVKM. Trimming left V 4 bases short and J 7 bases short, with 25 bases between.

The V and J genes are TRBV5-8 and TRBJ2-1, with a tentative D call TRBD2 (6 bases). CDR1 SGHTS and CDR2 YDEGEE come from the germline V gene. V gave up 6 bases and J gave up 7 bases, with 23 bases separating them. This CDR3 contains 16 residues. For the CDR3, the DNA is TGTGCCAGCACCATTTCCCCACGGGAGCTAGTTAATGAGCAGTTCTTC. It is translated as CASTISPRELVNEQFF. The full variable domain, its missing parts supplied by reference TRBV5-8 and TRBJ2-1, is EAGVTQSPTHLIKTRGQQATLRCSPISGHTSVYWYQQALGLGLQFLLWYDEGEERNRGNFPPRFSGRQFPNYSSELNVNALELEDSALYLCASTISPRELVNEQFFGPGTRLTVL.

The gene calls are TRBV5-6 and TRBJ2-7; D unclear. This CDR3 is 13 amino acids long. The V end lost 5 bases, the J end lost 0 bases, and 9 bases lay between the germline ends. Germline assignment: CDR1 SGHDT and CDR2 YYEEEE. CDR3 DNA: TGTGCCAGCAGTACGGGCAGCTCCTACGAGCAGTACTTC. Amino acid sequence: CASSTGSSYEQYF.

Concerning this clone: Germline is not matched at one junction end, which may reflect a read error. The chain couples TRBV4-1 to TRBJ2-3; 7 positions agree with TRBD2. Germline V gene data show CDR1 as MGHRA and CDR2 as YSYEKL. The CDR3 spans 14 residues. CDR3 DNA: TGCGCCAGCAGCCAAGGCGGGAGCAGAGATACGCAGTATTTT. Protein product: CASSQGGSRDTQYF.

The chain couples TRBV29-1 to TRBJ1-2; D is undetermined. Looked up from germline, CDR1 is SQVTM and CDR2 is ANQGSEA. The CDR3 has 14 residues. V was clipped by 5 bases and J by 4 bases, with 17 bases between them. CDR3 in DNA: TGCAGCGTTTTGTCAATGGGAGGAGGCTATGGCTACACCTTC. It specifies CSVLSMGGGYGYTF. Full variable domain (outside the CDR3, taken from reference TRBV29-1 and TRBJ1-2): SAVISQKPSRDICQRGTSLTIQCQVDSQVTMMFWYRQQPGQSLTLIATANQGSEATYESGFVIDKFPISRPNLTFSTLTVSNMSPEDSSIYLCSVLSMGGGYGYTFGSGTRLTVV.

This clone was detected once. The chain couples TRBV9 to TRBJ2-1, with 11 nucleotides matching TRBD1. The CDR3 length is 15 residues. J lost 7 bases, V lost 4 bases, and 7 bases had no gene match. Looked up from germline, CDR1 is SGDLS and CDR2 is YYNGEE. The CDR3 DNA reads TGTGCCAGCAGCCCCCGTGGGACAGGGGGAAATGAGCAGTTCTTC. The encoded protein is CASSPRGTGGNEQFF.

The V and J genes are TRBV27 and TRBJ2-7; unclear D gene. The germline V and J ends were trimmed by 5 bases and 2 bases, with 16 bases remaining between them. CDR1 is MNHEY, CDR2 SMNVEV, per germline (reference sequence). The CDR3 is made up of 15 amino acids. The CDR3: CASSPGPPLAYEQYF. CDR3 nucleotides: TGTGCCAGCAGTCCCGGGCCTCCCCTTGCCTACGAGCAGTACTTC.

CDR3 amino acids: CASSHPDPGELFF. CDR3 coding DNA: TGTGCCAGCAGCCACCCAGACCCCGGGGAGCTGTTTTTT. The chain links TRBV7-8 to TRBJ2-2; D is undetermined. Looked up from germline, CDR1 is SGHVS and CDR2 is FQNEAQ. Deletions cut 5 bases from V and 6 bases from J, with 10 bases between. The length of the CDR3 is 13 residues.

The chain carries TRBV27 and TRBJ2-1; 8 bases match TRBD2. Germline V gene sequence: CDR1 MNHEY, CDR2 SMNVEV (reference sequence). This CDR3 region has 12 residues. V shed 5 bases and J 10 bases; nucleotides not matched to a gene: 4. CDR3 in amino acids: CASSPSGPEQFF. CDR3 DNA sequence: TGTGCCAGCAGTCCTAGCGGGCCAGAGCAGTTCTTC.

This chain uses TRBV7-6 with TRBJ2-3, with 12 bases fitting TRBD2. V lost 5 bases and J lost 8; bases outside the gene matches: 11. The CDR3 totals 16 residues. The V gene's germline CDR1 is SGHVS and CDR2 FNYEAQ. In nucleotides, the CDR3 is TGTGCCAGCAGCGACCGGACTAGCGGGGCCCGGGGTACGCAGTATTTT. It is translated as CASSDRTSGARGTQYF.

The chain combines TRBV27 with TRBJ2-1; D call uncertain. V lost 2 bases, J lost 2 bases, and 10 bases lay in between. The CDR3 extends over 15 amino acids. Per germline, CDR1 MNHEY and CDR2 SMNVEV (reference sequence). The CDR3 DNA sequence: TGTGCCAGCAGTTTAAGTCAGGCTCCCTACAATGAGCAGTTCTTC. This codes for CASSLSQAPYNEQFF.

The chain joins TRBV13 to TRBJ2-5; no reliable D call. The germline gives CDR1 PRHDT, CDR2 FYEKMQ (reference sequence). Trimming removed 0 bases from V and 3 bases from J, with 5 bases in between. This CDR3 is built from 13 residues. CDR3 sequence reads: CASSLGIKETQYF. Here the CDR3 DNA reads TGTGCCAGCAGCTTAGGGATTAAAGAGACCCAGTACTTC.

The chain employs TRBV19 and TRBJ1-1, with D unclear. CDR3 length equals 15 residues. Trimming pared 4 bases from V and 0 bases from J, leaving 12 bases between. Germline lookup yields CDR1 LNHDA and CDR2 SQIVND (reference sequence). The CDR3 DNA follows: TGTGCCAGTAGTACGGCCAGGACTATGAACACTGAAGCTTTCTTT. This translates into CASSTARTMNTEAFF.

The V call is TRBV5-1, the J call TRBJ2-7; 10 bases are a match to TRBD1. Germline V gene data show CDR1 as SGHRS and CDR2 as YFSETQ. V trimming: 4 bases; J trimming: 7 bases; junction bases outside the gene matches: 11. This CDR3 has 15 residues. CDR3 amino acids: CASSPIRQGAGEQYF. The CDR3 DNA is TGCGCCAGCAGCCCAATAAGACAGGGGGCGGGTGAGCAGTACTTC.

The rearrangement joins TRBV27 to TRBJ2-7, with a tentative D call TRBD1 (5 bases). The CDR3 contains 15 residues. Germline V gene data show CDR1 as MNHEY and CDR2 as SMNVEV (reference sequence). With 0 bases removed from V and 5 bases from J, the gap between germline ends came to 14 bases. The CDR3 loop reads CASSLSIRVPNEQYF. CDR3 coding DNA: TGTGCCAGCAGTTTATCAATCAGGGTTCCCAACGAGCAGTACTTC.

The gene calls are TRBV30 and TRBJ1-1; the D gene is possibly TRBD1 (6 bases). V was cut by 4 bases and J by 5 bases, with 17 bases left in between. From germline, CDR1 is GTSNPN and CDR2 SVGIG (reference sequence). The length of the CDR3 is 14 residues. CDR3 amino acids: CAWIPPGQGTEAFF. The DNA of the CDR3 is TGTGCCTGGATCCCTCCGGGACAAGGGACTGAAGCTTTCTTT.

V is TRBV19 and J is TRBJ1-2; D not resolved. The CDR3 totals 12 residues. Germline V gives CDR1 LNHDA, CDR2 SQIVND (reference sequence). Trimming took 5 bases from V and 5 from J, leaving 9 bases between them. The CDR3 loop reads CASSAREYGYTF. As DNA, the CDR3 is TGTGCCAGTAGTGCAAGAGAGTATGGCTACACCTTC. The variable domain in full, completed from reference TRBV19 and TRBJ1-2, reads DGGITQSPKYLFRKEGQNVTLSCEQNLNHDAMYWYRQDPGQGLRLIYYSQIVNDFQKGDIAEGYSVSREKKESFPLTVTSAQKNPTAFYLCASSAREYGYTFGSGTRLTVV.

The V and J genes are TRBV27 and TRBJ2-7; either TRBD1 or TRBD2 may fit D (5 bases each). With 6 bases removed from V and 1 base from J, the gap between germline ends came to 13 bases. The CDR3 sequence is 14 residues long. The V gene's germline CDR1 is MNHEY and CDR2 SMNVEV (reference sequence). For the CDR3, the DNA is TGTGCCAGCAGAACGGGACGGAGTTCCTACGAGCAGTACTTC. This codes for CASRTGRSSYEQYF.

This chain links TRBV29-1 with TRBJ2-3, with D possibly being TRBD1 or TRBD2 (6 bases each). Germline V gives CDR1 SQVTM, CDR2 ANQGSEA. The CDR3 has 15 residues. Trimming left V 5 bases short and J 4 bases short, with 19 bases between. CDR3: CSVSGGRTTADTQYF. As DNA, the CDR3 is TGCAGCGTTTCCGGGGGCCGAACAACGGCAGATACGCAGTATTTT.

The chain combines TRBV7-9 with TRBJ2-7; 12 nucleotides match TRBD1. The CDR3 spans 16 residues. Germline trimming cut 5 bases from V and 4 bases from J; bases unmatched to any gene: 9. The germline gives CDR1 SEHNR, CDR2 FQNEAQ (reference sequence). Here the CDR3 reads CASSTVPGQGAYEQYF. The CDR3 bases are TGTGCCAGCAGCACAGTGCCGGGACAGGGGGCTTACGAGCAGTACTTC.

About this clone: The sample has other DNA sequences that encode this CDR3 too. This rearrangement joins TRBV27 to TRBJ1-5; D is uncertain. CDR1 and CDR2 from the germline V gene are MNHEY and SMNVEV (reference sequence). There are 13 residues in the CDR3. V was clipped by 6 bases and J by 2 bases, with 8 bases between them. The CDR3 DNA reads as TGTGCCAGCAGCCCTACGGGCAATCAGCCCCAGCATTTT. Its protein is CASSPTGNQPQHF.